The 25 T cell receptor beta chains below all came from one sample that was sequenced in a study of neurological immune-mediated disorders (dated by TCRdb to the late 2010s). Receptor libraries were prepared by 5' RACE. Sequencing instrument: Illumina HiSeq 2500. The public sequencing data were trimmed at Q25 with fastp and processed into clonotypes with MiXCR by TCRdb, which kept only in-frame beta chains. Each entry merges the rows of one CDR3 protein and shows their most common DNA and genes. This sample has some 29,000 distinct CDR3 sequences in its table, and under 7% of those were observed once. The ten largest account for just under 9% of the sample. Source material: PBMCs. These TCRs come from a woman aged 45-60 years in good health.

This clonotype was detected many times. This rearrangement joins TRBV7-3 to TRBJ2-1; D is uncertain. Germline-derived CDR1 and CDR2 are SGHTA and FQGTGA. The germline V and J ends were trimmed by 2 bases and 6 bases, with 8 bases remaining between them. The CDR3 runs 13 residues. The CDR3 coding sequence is TGTGCCAGCAGCTTAGGTACCGGCAATGAGCAGTTCTTC. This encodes CASSLGTGNEQFF.

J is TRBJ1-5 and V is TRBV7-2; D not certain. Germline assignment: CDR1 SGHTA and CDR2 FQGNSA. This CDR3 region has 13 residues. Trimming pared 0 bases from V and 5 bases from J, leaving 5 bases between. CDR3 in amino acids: CASSLAGYQPQHF. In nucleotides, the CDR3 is TGTGCCAGCAGCTTAGCAGGTTATCAGCCCCAGCATTTT.

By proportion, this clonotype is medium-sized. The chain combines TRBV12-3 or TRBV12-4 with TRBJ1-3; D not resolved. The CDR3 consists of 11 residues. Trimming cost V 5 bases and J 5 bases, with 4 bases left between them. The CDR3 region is CASSTRNTIYF. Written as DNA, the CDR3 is TGTGCCAGCAGTACCAGAAACACCATATATTTT.

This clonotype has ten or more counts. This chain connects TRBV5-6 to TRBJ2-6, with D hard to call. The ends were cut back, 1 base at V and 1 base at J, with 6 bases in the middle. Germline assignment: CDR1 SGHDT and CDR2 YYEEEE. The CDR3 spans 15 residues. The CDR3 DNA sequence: TGTGCCAGCAGCTTGAGTGGGTCTGGGGCCAACGTCCTGACTTTC. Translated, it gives CASSLSGSGANVLTF.

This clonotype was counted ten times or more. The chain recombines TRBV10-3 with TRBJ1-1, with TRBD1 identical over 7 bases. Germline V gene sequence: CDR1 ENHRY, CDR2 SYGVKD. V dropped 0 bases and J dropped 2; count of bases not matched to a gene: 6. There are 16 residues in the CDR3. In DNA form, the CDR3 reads TGTGCCATCAGTGAGTCGGGGGGACAGCTTAACACTGAAGCTTTCTTT. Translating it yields CAISESGGQLNTEAFF.

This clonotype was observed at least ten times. The CDR3 here is CASSPQAGRALWQFF. The CDR3 bases are TGTGCCAGCAGTCCCCAAGCGGGAAGGGCTCTTTGGCAGTTCTTC. This chain joins TRBV27 and TRBJ2-1; 7 bases match TRBD2. Germline CDR1 is MNHEY and CDR2 is SMNVEV (reference sequence). V lost 5 bases and J lost 12; bases outside the gene matches: 16. The CDR3 is 15 residues long.

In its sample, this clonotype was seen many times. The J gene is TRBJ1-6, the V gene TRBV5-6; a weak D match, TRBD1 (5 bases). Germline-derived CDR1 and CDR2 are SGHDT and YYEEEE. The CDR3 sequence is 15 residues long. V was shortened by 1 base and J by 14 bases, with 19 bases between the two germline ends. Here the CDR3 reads CASSLRWQGMGALHF. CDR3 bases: TGTGCCAGCAGCTTGCGTTGGCAGGGAATGGGGGCCCTCCACTTT.

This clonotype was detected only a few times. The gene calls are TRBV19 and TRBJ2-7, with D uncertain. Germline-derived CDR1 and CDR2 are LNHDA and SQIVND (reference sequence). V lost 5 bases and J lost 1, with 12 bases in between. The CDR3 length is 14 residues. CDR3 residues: CASSSDPTSYEQYF. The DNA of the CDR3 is TGTGCCAGTAGTTCGGACCCCACATCCTACGAGCAGTACTTC.

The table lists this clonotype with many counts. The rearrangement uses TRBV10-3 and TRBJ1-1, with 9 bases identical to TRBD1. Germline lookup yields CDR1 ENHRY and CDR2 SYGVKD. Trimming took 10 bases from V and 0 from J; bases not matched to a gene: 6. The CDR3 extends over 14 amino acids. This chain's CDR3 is CASRGQGVNTEAFF. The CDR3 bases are TGTGCCAGTAGGGGACAGGGTGTGAACACTGAAGCTTTCTTT.

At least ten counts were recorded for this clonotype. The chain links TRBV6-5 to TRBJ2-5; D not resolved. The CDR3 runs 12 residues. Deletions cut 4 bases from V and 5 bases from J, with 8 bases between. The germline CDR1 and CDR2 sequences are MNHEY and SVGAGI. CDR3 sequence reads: CASSSQGETQYF. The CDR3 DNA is TGTGCCAGCAGTTCTCAAGGGGAGACCCAGTACTTC.

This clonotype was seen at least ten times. In nucleotides, the CDR3 is TGTGCCAGCAGCCGGGGCCCAGGGCGTCCGGATGAAAAACTGTTTTTT. This sequence encodes CASSRGPGRPDEKLFF. The chain combines TRBV14 with TRBJ1-4; D perhaps matches TRBD1 (5 bases). This CDR3 is 16 amino acids long. The V end was cut by 4 bases, the J end by 6 bases, with 18 bases between. Germline assignment: CDR1 SGHDN and CDR2 FVKESK. Combining the CDR3 with reference TRBV14 and TRBJ1-4 gives the whole variable domain EAGVTQFPSHSVIEKGQTVTLRCDPISGHDNLYWYRRVMGKEIKFLLHFVKESKQDESGMPNNRFLAERTGGTYSTLKVQPAELEDSGVYFCASSRGPGRPDEKLFFGSGTQLSVL.

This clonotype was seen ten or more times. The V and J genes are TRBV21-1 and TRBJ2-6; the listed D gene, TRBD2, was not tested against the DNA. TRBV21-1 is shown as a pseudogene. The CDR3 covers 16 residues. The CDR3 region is CASSKGGGAGANVLTF. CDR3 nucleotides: TGTGCCAGCAGCAAAGGAGGAGGTGCCGGGGCCAACGTCCTGACTTTC.

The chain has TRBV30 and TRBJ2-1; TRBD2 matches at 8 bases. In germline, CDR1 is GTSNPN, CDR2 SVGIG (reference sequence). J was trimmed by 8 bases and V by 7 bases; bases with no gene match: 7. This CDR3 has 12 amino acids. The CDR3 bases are TGTGCCTTCGGGAGGGCCTCGGATGAGCAGTTCTTC. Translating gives CAFGRASDEQFF.

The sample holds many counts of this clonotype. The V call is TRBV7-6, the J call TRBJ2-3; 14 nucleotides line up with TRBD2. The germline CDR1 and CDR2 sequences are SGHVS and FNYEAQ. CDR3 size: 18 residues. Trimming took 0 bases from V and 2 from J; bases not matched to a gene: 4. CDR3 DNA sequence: TGTGCCAGCAGCTTAGCCGGGACTAGCGGGAGCGTCACAGATACGCAGTATTTT. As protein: CASSLAGTSGSVTDTQYF.

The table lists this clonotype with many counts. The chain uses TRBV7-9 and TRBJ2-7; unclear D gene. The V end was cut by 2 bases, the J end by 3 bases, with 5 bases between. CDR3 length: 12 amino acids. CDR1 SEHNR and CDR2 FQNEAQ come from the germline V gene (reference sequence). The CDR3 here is CASSLNSYEQYF. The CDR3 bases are TGTGCCAGCAGCTTAAACAGCTACGAGCAGTACTTC. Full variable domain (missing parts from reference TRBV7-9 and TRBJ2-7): DTGVSQNPRHKITKRGQNVTFRCDPISEHNRLYWYRQTLGQGPEFLTYFQNEAQLEKSRLLSDRFSAERPKGSFSTLEIQRTEQGDSAMYLCASSLNSYEQYFGPGTRLTVT.

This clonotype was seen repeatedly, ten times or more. CDR3 sequence (DNA): TGCAGTGCTAGTGCCGGGTTGAAAAACATTCAGTACTTC. It yields the protein CSASAGLKNIQYF. The genes are TRBV20-1 and TRBJ2-4; D unresolved. The CDR3 extends over 13 amino acids. V lost 3 bases and J 4 bases, leaving 10 bases between the germline ends. Per the germline V gene, CDR1 is DFQATT and CDR2 is SNEGSKA (reference sequence).

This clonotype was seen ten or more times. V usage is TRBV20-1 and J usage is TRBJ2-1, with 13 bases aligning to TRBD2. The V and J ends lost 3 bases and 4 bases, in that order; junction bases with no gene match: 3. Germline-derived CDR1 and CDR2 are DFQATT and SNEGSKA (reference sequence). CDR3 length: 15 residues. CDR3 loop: CSARGLAGIYNEQFF. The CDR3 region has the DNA TGCAGTGCTAGGGGACTAGCGGGAATTTACAATGAGCAGTTCTTC.

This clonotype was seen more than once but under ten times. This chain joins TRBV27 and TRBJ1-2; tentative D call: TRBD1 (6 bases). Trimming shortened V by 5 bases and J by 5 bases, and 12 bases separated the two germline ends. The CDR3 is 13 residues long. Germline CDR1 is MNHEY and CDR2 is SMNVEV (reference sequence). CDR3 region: CASSLQGGYGYTF. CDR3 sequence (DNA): TGTGCCAGCAGTCTACAGGGAGGGTATGGCTACACCTTC.

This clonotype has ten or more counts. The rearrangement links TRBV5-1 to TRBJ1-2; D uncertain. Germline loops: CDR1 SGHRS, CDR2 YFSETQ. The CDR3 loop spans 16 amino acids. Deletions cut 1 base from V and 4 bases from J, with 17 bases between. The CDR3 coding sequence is TGCGCCAGCAGCTTGAGGGCAGAGGTTAGGGTCTATGGCTACACCTTC. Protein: CASSLRAEVRVYGYTF.

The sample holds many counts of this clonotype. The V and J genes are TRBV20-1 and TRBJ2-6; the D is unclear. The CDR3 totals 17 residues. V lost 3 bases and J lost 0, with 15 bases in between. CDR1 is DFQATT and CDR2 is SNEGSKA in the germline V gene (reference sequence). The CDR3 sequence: CSASTVKSSSGANVLTF. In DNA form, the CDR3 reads TGCAGTGCTAGTACGGTAAAATCGAGCTCTGGGGCCAACGTCCTGACTTTC.

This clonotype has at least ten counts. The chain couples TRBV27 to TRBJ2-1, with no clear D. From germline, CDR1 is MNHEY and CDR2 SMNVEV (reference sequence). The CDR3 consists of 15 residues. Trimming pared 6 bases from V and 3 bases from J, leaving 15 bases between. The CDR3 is CASRPVTGRYNEQFF. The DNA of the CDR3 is TGTGCCAGCAGGCCGGTAACGGGCCGCTACAATGAGCAGTTCTTC.

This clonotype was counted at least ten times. CDR3 loop: CASSEQGAANEKLFF. The CDR3 coding sequence is TGCGCCAGCAGCGAGCAAGGGGCGGCTAATGAAAAACTGTTTTTT. V is TRBV5-1 and J is TRBJ1-4, with a possible D match to TRBD1 (5 bases). Trimming left V 4 bases short and J 3 bases short, with 13 bases between. This CDR3 has 15 amino acids. Germline CDR1 SGHRS, CDR2 YFSETQ.

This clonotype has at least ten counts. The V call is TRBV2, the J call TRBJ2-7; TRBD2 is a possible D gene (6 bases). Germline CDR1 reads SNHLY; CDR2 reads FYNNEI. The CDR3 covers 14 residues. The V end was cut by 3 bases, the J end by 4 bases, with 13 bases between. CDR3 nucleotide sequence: TGTGCCAGCAGTGACCGGCTAGCGTCTTACGAGCAGTACTTC. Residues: CASSDRLASYEQYF.

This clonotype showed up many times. Here the CDR3 DNA reads TGTGCCAGCAGTTTAGGTGGGGGCCGGACTCACAATGAGCAGTTCTTC. Amino acid sequence: CASSLGGGRTHNEQFF. The V gene is TRBV12-3 or TRBV12-4, the J gene TRBJ2-1, with D possibly matching TRBD1 (6 bases). This CDR3 contains 16 residues. Trimming took off 1 base at V and 5 bases at J, with 15 bases between the two ends.

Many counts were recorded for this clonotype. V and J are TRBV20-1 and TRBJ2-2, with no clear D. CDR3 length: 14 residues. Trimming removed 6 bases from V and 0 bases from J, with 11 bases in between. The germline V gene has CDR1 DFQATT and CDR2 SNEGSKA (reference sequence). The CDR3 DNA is TGCAGTGCACGGACCGAATCGAACACCGGGGAGCTGTTTTTT. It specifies CSARTESNTGELFF.